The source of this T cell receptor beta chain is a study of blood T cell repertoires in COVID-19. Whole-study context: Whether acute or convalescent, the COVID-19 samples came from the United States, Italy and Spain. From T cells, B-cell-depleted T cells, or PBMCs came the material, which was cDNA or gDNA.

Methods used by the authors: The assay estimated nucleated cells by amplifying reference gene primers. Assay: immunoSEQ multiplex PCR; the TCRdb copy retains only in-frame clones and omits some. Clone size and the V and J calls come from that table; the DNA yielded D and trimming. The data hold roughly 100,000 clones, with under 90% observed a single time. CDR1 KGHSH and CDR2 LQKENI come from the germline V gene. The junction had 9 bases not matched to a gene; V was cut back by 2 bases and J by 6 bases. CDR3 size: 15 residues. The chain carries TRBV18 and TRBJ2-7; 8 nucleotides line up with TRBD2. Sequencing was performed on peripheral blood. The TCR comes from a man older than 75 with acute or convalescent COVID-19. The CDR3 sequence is CASSPAGVAGPEQYF. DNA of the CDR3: TGTGCCAGCTCACCAGCCGGGGTAGCGGGACCCGAGCAGTACTTC.